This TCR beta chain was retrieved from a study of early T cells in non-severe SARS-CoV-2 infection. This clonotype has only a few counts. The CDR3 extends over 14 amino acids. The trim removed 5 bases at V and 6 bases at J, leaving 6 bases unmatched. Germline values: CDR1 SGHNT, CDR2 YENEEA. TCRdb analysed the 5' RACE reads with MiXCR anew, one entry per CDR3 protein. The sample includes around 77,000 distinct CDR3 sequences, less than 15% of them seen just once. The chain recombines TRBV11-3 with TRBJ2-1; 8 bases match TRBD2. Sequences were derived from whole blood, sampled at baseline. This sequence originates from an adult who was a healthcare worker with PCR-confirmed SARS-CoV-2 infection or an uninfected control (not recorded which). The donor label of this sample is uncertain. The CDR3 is CASSPPGGANEQFF. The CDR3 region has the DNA TGTGCCAGCAGCCCCCCGGGAGGGGCCAATGAGCAGTTCTTC.